This TCR beta chain was observed in a study (dated by TCRdb to about 2017). Concerning the study at large: Patients provided blood, with volumes of up to roughly 100 ml, in addition to duodenal biopsy samples that ranged from 6 to 12. Most subjects' cells were stained with pooled PE-conjugated tetramers presenting glia-alpha1a, -alpha2, -ω1 and -ω2 epitopes. PBMCs were gated as tetramer-binding CD4+ effector-memory gut-homing cells, defined as CD3+, CD11c-, CD14-, CD15-, CD19-, CD56-, CD45RA-, CD62L- and integrin beta7+. Gluten-specific CD4+ T cell receptor repertoires in celiac disease were tracked across blood and gut, across disease stages, and over intervals of weeks to decades. Blood and gut biopsy samples from some 19 celiac disease patients were examined in the overall study. Patients with historic T cell material from decades earlier were invited to donate new blood and biopsy samples for long-term comparison. The study at large found these results: Of 1,813 TCRs from about 16 patients, approximately 10% of the TCR-alpha, TCR-beta or paired amino acid sequences were public. Whether the conclusions hold depends on tetramer specificity, and in earlier work roughly 83% of tetramer-sorted clones proliferated in an antigen-specific way. Because of sampling limits, maximum clonotype overlap between two independent sequencing runs of the same sample was only about 50%. Persistence of gluten-specific clonotypes for decades was observed, with up to about 50% overlap detected between samples obtained roughly 16 to 30 years apart. Sharing across patients was observed for about 1% of TCR-beta sequences and approximately 0.18% of paired TCR-alpha/beta clonotypes, and cross-contamination was concluded by the authors not to be an issue.

Bulk-cell sorting was performed in addition to single-cell sorting when samples contained relatively high numbers of tetramer-positive T cells. Gluten-specific T cells were isolated using HLA-DQ:gluten tetramers and were analyzed by high-throughput sequencing of rearranged TCR-alpha and TCR-beta genes. PBMCs were isolated using Ficoll density gradient centrifugation and were cryopreserved prior to staining. A BD Aria II cell sorter was used for all sorting, and FlowJo was used to analyze the flow data. According to the germline V gene, CDR1 reads MGHRA and CDR2 reads YSYEKL. The CDR3 runs 17 residues from the cysteine to the phenylalanine. Only the CDR3 DNA is retained, 51 bases long and in frame from the first base. V and J are truncated by 4 bases and 0 bases respectively, leaving an intervening sequence of 16 bases. This clonotype is categorized as large (0.1 to 1%). Per-nucleotide qualities are absent, and no much larger clonotype sits a single base away.

Receptor libraries were prepared by 5' RACE. A modified SMART protocol was used to prepare the bulk TCR libraries. Bulk TCR libraries were sequenced on Illumina MiSeq with paired-end 300 bp reads, whereas single-cell libraries were sequenced on MiSeq with paired-end 250 bp reads. The authors processed their data as follows. Reads were preprocessed with selected pRESTO steps, and V, D, J genes and CDR3 junctions were assigned with IMGT/HighV-QUEST. A bulk sequence was kept only if the bulk sequence appeared in at least two replicas with cumulative read counts of 10 or more. Repertoire diversity was measured with a sample-corrected Shannon entropy estimator, applied to samples with more than 20 cells. The raw public data were reprocessed by TCRdb itself: fastp quality trimming at Q25, MiXCR clonotype calling, in-frame beta chains only. CDR3 protein sequences are deduplicated, and each keeps its most common genes and DNA. The V and J calls come from TCRdb's annotation, not from the publication. The sample's table lists a count of 100 or so distinct CDR3 sequences.

This sequence uses TRBV4-1 and TRBJ2-1; a tentative D match to TRBD2 spans 5 bases. The sample consisted of gluten tetramer+ CD4+ T cells from blood, taken while untreated, on a gluten-free diet, or during gluten challenge (not recorded which). In the paper's terms, the cell subset or site label means: CD4+ T cells binding HLA-DQ:gluten tetramers. The receptor was isolated from a male donor with celiac disease. The nucleotides read TGCGCCAGCAGCCGAGGAATAGCGTTATCCTCCTACAATGAGCAGTTCTTC. The resulting protein is CASSRGIALSSYNEQFF.